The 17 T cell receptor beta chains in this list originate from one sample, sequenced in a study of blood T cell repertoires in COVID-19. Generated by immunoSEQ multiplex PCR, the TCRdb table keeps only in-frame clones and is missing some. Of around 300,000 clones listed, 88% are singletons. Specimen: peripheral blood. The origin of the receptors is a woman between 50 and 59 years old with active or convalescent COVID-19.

CDR3 coding DNA: TGTGCCAGTACTCAGGGGAACACTGAAGCTTTCTTT. Its translation: CASTQGNTEAFF. The rearrangement uses TRBV19 and TRBJ1-1, with D tentatively TRBD1 (5 bases). Germline CDR1 reads LNHDA; CDR2 reads SQIVND (reference sequence). The germline V and J ends were trimmed by 7 bases and 1 base, with 7 bases remaining between them. The CDR3 totals 12 residues.

The CDR3 sequence is CASSFTDRRYEQYF. The CDR3 DNA follows: TGTGCCAGCAGCTTCACGGACAGGAGGTACGAGCAGTACTTC. The V gene is TRBV11-2, the J gene TRBJ2-7; TRBD1 matches at 7 bases. Germline CDR1 is SGHAT and CDR2 is FQNNGV. The CDR3 runs 14 residues. Trimming took 3 bases from V and 4 from J; bases not matched to a gene: 6.

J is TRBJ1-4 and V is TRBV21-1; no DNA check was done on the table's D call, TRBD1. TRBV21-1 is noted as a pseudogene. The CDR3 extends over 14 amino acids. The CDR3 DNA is TGTGCAAGGGACAGCCTTGCAACTAATGAAAAACTGTTTTTT. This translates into CARDSLATNEKLFF.

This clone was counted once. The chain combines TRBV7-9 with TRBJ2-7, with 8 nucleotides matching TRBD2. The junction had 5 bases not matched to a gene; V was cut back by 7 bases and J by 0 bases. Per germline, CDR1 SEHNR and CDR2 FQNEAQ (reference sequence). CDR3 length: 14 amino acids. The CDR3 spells CASTFGGASYEQYF. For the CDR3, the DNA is TGTGCCAGCACTTTCGGGGGGGCCTCCTACGAGCAGTACTTC.

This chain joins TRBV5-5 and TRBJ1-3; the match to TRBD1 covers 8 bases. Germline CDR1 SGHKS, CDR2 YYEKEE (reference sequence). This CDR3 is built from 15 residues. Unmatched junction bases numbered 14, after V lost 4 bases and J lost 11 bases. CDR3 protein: CASSQGALVGKPIYF. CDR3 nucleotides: TGTGCCAGCAGCCAGGGGGCTCTGGTAGGGAAACCCATATATTTT.

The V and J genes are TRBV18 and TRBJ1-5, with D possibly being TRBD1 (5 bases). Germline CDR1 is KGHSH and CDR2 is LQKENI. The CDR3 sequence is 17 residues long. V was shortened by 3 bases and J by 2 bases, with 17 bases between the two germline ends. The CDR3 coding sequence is TGTGCCAGCTCACCGCGGAGCGGGGGTGACGGCAATCAGCCCCAGCATTTT. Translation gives CASSPRSGGDGNQPQHF.

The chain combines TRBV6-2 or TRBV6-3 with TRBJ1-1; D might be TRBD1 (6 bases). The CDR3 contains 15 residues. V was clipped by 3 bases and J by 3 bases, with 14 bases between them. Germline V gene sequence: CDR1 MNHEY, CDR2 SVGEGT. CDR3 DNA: TGTGCCAGCAGTTATTACAGGGTGTGGGACACTGAAGCTTTCTTT. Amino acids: CASSYYRVWDTEAFF.

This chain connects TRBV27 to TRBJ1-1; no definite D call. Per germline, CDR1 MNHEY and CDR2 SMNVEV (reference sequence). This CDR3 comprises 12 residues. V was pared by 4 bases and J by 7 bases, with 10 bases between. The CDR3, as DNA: TGTGCCAGCAGTTCAGCGCGCGGTGAAGCTTTCTTT. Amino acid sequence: CASSSARGEAFF.

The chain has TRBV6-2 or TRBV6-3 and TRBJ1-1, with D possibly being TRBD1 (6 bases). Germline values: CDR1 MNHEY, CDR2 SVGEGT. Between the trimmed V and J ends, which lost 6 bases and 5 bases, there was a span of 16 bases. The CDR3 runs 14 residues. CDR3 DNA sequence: TGTGCCAGCAGCCACGGGGGGGCAAGAACTGAAGCTTTCTTT. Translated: CASSHGGARTEAFF.

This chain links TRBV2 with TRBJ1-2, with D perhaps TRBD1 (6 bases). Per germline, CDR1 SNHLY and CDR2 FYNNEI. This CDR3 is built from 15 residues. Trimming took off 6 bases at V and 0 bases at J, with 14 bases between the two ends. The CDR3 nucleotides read TGTGCCAGCAGACCTGACAGGCAGACTAACTATGGCTACACCTTC. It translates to CASRPDRQTNYGYTF.

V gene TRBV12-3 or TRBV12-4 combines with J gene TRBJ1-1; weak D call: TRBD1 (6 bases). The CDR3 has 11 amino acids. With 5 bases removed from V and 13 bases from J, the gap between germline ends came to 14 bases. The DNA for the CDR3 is TGTGCCAGCAGTGTCGACAGGAAACGTTTCTTT. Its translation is CASSVDRKRFF.

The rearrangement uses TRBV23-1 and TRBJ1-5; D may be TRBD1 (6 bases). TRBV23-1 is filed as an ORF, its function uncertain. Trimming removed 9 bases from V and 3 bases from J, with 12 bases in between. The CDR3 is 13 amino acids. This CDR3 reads CASLDSHNQPQHF. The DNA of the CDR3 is TGCGCCAGTTTGGACAGCCACAATCAGCCCCAGCATTTT.

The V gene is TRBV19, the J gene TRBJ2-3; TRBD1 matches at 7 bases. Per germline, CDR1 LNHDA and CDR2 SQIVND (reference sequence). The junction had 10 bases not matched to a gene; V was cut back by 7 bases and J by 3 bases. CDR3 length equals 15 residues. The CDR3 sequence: CASKGAAAVTDTQYF. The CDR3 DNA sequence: TGTGCCAGTAAGGGGGCAGCCGCCGTGACAGATACGCAGTATTTT.

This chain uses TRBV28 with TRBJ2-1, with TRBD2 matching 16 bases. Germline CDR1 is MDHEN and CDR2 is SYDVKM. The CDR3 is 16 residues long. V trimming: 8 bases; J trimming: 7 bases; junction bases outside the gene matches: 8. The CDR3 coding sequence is TGTGCCAGCTCCGGGACTAGCGGGAGGGCCTTTAATGAGCAGTTCTTC. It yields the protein CASSGTSGRAFNEQFF.

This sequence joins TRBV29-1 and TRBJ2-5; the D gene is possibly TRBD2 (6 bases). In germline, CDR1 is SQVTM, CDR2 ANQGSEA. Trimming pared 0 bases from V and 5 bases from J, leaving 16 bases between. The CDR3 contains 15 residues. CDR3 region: CSVEDLRLSGETQYF. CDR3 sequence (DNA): TGCAGCGTTGAAGATCTGAGGCTCAGCGGGGAGACCCAGTACTTC.

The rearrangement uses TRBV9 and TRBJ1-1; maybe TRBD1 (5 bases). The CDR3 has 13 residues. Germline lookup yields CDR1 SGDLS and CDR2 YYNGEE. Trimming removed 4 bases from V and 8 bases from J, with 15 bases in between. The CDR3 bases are TGTGCCAGCAGCCCGGGAGACAGTCTGGAAGCTTTCTTT. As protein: CASSPGDSLEAFF.

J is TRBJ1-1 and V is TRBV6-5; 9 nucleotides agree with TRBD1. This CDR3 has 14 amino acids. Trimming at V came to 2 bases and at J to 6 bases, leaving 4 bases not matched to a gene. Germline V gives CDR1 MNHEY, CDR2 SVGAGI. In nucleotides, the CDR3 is TGTGCCAGCAGTTACAGGACAGGGGTTTCTGAAGCTTTCTTT. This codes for CASSYRTGVSEAFF.